The 24 T cell receptor beta chains presented below share a single source sample, sequenced in a study of OX40 agonist ivuxolimab in advanced cancers. Using immunoSEQ multiplex PCR, the repertoire was profiled, and TCRdb retains in-frame clones only, with some absent. The table shows some 90,000 clones, with around 87% occurring only once. The starting material was CD4+ or CD8+ T cells sorted from blood, obtained in a trial of the OX40 agonist ivuxolimab. The receptors originated from an adult with an advanced solid tumor such as melanoma, head and neck, liver or kidney cancer.

This chain joins TRBV6-1 and TRBJ2-7; D remains unclear. The germline V gene encodes CDR1 MNHNS and CDR2 SASEGT. The CDR3 spans 13 residues. The germline V and J ends were trimmed by 2 bases and 5 bases, with 10 bases remaining between them. This CDR3 is CASSELGRHEQYF. As DNA, the CDR3 is TGTGCCAGCAGTGAATTAGGCAGACACGAGCAGTACTTC.

This clone was detected only once. This rearrangement joins TRBV11-2 to TRBJ2-7; 8 bases align to TRBD2. Germline V gene lookup returns CDR1 SGHAT and CDR2 FQNNGV. The V segment lost 5 bases and the J segment 0 bases; nucleotides outside the gene matches: 9. The CDR3 is 16 residues long. CDR3 nucleotide sequence: TGTGCCAGCAGCCCGGGGGGGGCGGGGAGCTCCTACGAGCAGTACTTC. Residues: CASSPGGAGSSYEQYF.

As concerns this clone: This specimen includes other DNA sequences encoding the same CDR3. V gene TRBV30 combines with J gene TRBJ2-7; 7 bases match TRBD2. Germline CDR1 is GTSNPN and CDR2 is SVGIG (reference sequence). CDR3 length: 14 amino acids. After removal of 0 bases from V and 0 bases from J, the junction contained 2 bases not matched to a gene. The chain's CDR3 is CAWSVGGSSYEQYF. CDR3 bases: TGTGCCTGGAGTGTGGGGGGGAGCTCCTACGAGCAGTACTTC.

J is TRBJ1-5 and V is TRBV5-6, with D perhaps TRBD1 (5 bases). The CDR3 runs 17 residues. Germline V lookup: CDR1 SGHDT, CDR2 YYEEEE. V shed 1 base and J shed 1 base, with 15 bases lying between them. CDR3 loop: CASSLLNRGISNQPQHF. In nucleotides, the CDR3 is TGTGCCAGCAGCTTGTTGAATAGGGGTATAAGCAATCAGCCCCAGCATTTT.

This clone was observed once. The V and J genes are TRBV7-9 and TRBJ2-1; 13 positions agree with TRBD2. Unmatched junction bases numbered 11, after V lost 8 bases and J lost 7 bases. CDR3 size: 16 residues. Germline CDR1 SEHNR, CDR2 FQNEAQ (reference sequence). CDR3: CASHYATSGGRNEQFF. The CDR3 nucleotides are TGTGCCAGCCACTACGCGACTAGCGGGGGGAGGAATGAGCAGTTCTTC.

The chain employs TRBV15 and TRBJ1-1, with TRBD1 matching 7 bases. J was trimmed by 2 bases and V by 0 bases; bases with no gene match: 6. The CDR3 consists of 16 residues. The germline V gene encodes CDR1 LNHNV and CDR2 YYDKDF (reference sequence). The CDR3: CATSRDVRDRNTEAFF. For the CDR3, the DNA is TGTGCCACCAGCAGAGATGTCCGGGACAGAAACACTGAAGCTTTCTTT.

This clone was found a few times. The CDR3 sequence is CASSQESTASGYGYTF. Written as DNA, the CDR3 is TGTGCCAGCAGCCAAGAGTCGACGGCCTCGGGCTATGGCTACACCTTC. V gene TRBV4-2 combines with J gene TRBJ1-2, with unresolved D. Germline V gives CDR1 LGHNA, CDR2 YNFKEQ. With 0 bases removed from V and 4 bases from J, the gap between germline ends came to 15 bases. The CDR3 length is 16 residues.

V is TRBV27 and J is TRBJ2-3, with 8 nucleotides matching TRBD2. The CDR3 consists of 14 residues. V lost 6 bases, J lost 2 bases, and 4 bases stayed unmatched. Germline values: CDR1 MNHEY, CDR2 SMNVEV (reference sequence). CDR3 residues: CASRPAGATDTQYF. CDR3 DNA: TGTGCCAGCAGGCCAGCGGGGGCCACAGATACGCAGTATTTT.

The V gene is TRBV2, the J gene TRBJ2-5, with 12 bases lining up with TRBD2. The CDR3 spans 15 residues. J lost 2 bases, V lost 7 bases, and 5 bases had no gene match. Per germline, CDR1 SNHLY and CDR2 FYNNEI. DNA of the CDR3: TGTGCCAGCACCGGACTAGCGGGGCCTCAAGAGACCCAGTACTTC. Protein product: CASTGLAGPQETQYF.

CDR3 bases: TGTGCCAGCAGCCAAGAGGGGGGACAGGGACAAGAGACCCAGTACTTC. Protein sequence: CASSQEGGQGQETQYF. The chain has TRBV4-2 and TRBJ2-5; TRBD1 agrees at 9 bases. With 0 bases clipped from V and 2 bases from J, the junction kept 4 bases outside the gene matches. This CDR3 spans 16 amino acids. CDR1 and CDR2 from the germline V gene are LGHNA and YNFKEQ.

The chain is built from TRBV9 and TRBJ2-1; D may be TRBD2 (6 bases). V lost 0 bases and J 7 bases, leaving 17 bases between the germline ends. This CDR3 is built from 16 residues. Germline CDR1 SGDLS, CDR2 YYNGEE. The CDR3 sequence: CASSVEASAGYNEQFF. CDR3 in DNA: TGTGCCAGCAGCGTAGAAGCTAGCGCTGGTTATAATGAGCAGTTCTTC.

The CDR3 DNA follows: TGTGCTAGTGGTTTGGGGACTATTCCCAGGGAGCTGTTTTTT. Amino acids: CASGLGTIPRELFF. The chain uses TRBV12-5 and TRBJ2-2; possible D gene TRBD2, 6 bases. The CDR3 is 14 residues long. V was shortened by 1 base and J by 9 bases, with 12 bases between the two germline ends. The V gene's germline CDR1 is LGHNT and CDR2 FRNRAP.

V gene TRBV19 combines with J gene TRBJ1-3; no reliable D call. This CDR3 comprises 14 residues. V lost 5 bases to trimming and J lost 0 bases, with 8 bases between them. Germline V gene data show CDR1 as LNHDA and CDR2 as SQIVND (reference sequence). The CDR3 loop reads CASSVRGSGNTIYF. In DNA, the CDR3 is TGTGCCAGTAGTGTGAGAGGCTCTGGAAACACCATATATTTT. The full variable domain, rest sourced from reference TRBV19 and TRBJ1-3, is DGGITQSPKYLFRKEGQNVTLSCEQNLNHDAMYWYRQDPGQGLRLIYYSQIVNDFQKGDIAEGYSVSREKKESFPLTVTSAQKNPTAFYLCASSVRGSGNTIYFGEGSWLTVV.

The chain carries TRBV30 and TRBJ2-1; the match to TRBD2 covers 12 bases. Looked up from germline, CDR1 is GTSNPN and CDR2 is SVGIG (reference sequence). This CDR3 has 15 residues. The junction had 4 bases not matched to a gene; V was cut back by 0 bases and J by 7 bases. The CDR3 DNA is TGTGCCTGGAGTGTAGGCCTAGCGGGGGGGAATGAGCAGTTCTTC. Protein sequence: CAWSVGLAGGNEQFF.

This clone has a single count. The rearrangement joins TRBV7-6 to TRBJ2-3; D is uncertain. CDR3 length: 15 amino acids. Germline values: CDR1 SGHVS, CDR2 FNYEAQ. V was trimmed by 5 bases and J by 0 bases, leaving 12 bases between them. In nucleotides, the CDR3 is TGTGCCAGCAGCGGGCTGGCAACCAGCACAGATACGCAGTATTTT. The encoded protein is CASSGLATSTDTQYF.

The genes are TRBV9 and TRBJ1-2; 9 bases are shared with TRBD1. The length of the CDR3 is 14 residues. The V gene's germline CDR1 is SGDLS and CDR2 YYNGEE. V shed 5 bases, J shed 2 bases, and the junction held 4 bases outside the gene matches. The CDR3 protein is CASSMGQGNYGYTF. The CDR3 DNA sequence: TGTGCCAGCAGTATGGGACAGGGCAACTATGGCTACACCTTC.

This chain links TRBV7-2 with TRBJ1-5; D gene unclear. V shed 6 bases and J shed 7 bases, with 16 bases lying between them. The CDR3 contains 14 residues. Germline V lookup: CDR1 SGHTA, CDR2 FQGNSA. The CDR3 region has the DNA TGTGCCAGCAGGATGGGTCCCGGGAACCAGCCCCAGCATTTT. It codes for CASRMGPGNQPQHF.

This chain connects TRBV15 to TRBJ2-1, with 8 bases aligning to TRBD1. The CDR3 length is 15 residues. The germline V gene has CDR1 LNHNV and CDR2 YYDKDF (reference sequence). Losses at the gene ends were 5 bases for V and 7 bases for J; bases not matched to a gene: 10. This CDR3 is CATSPVQGALNEQFF. The DNA of the CDR3 is TGTGCCACCAGCCCAGTGCAGGGGGCGCTGAATGAGCAGTTCTTC.

The genes are TRBV19 and TRBJ2-7; weak D call: TRBD1 (5 bases). The CDR3 contains 15 residues. Germline CDR1 and CDR2: LNHDA and SQIVND (reference sequence). The V gene lost 1 base and the J gene lost 2 bases, with 12 bases spanning the gap. CDR3 loop: CASSIGGLETYEQYF. The CDR3 nucleotides are TGTGCCAGTAGTATAGGGGGCCTAGAAACCTACGAGCAGTACTTC.

V and J are TRBV14 and TRBJ2-1, with D possibly matching TRBD2 (6 bases). Between the trimmed V and J ends, which lost 0 bases and 9 bases, there was a span of 15 bases. The CDR3 has 15 residues. Germline V lookup: CDR1 SGHDN, CDR2 FVKESK. CDR3 nucleotide sequence: TGTGCCAGCAGCCAAGATACTAGCCACAGGAGTGAGCAGTTCTTC. Translation gives CASSQDTSHRSEQFF.

The chain combines TRBV6-1 with TRBJ2-7, with D perhaps matching TRBD1 (5 bases). The V end was cut by 4 bases, the J end by 1 base, with 11 bases between. Looked up from germline, CDR1 is MNHNS and CDR2 is SASEGT. The CDR3 spans 14 residues. CDR3 DNA: TGTGCCAGCAGTGGACAGACAAGATCCTACGAGCAGTACTTC. The encoded protein is CASSGQTRSYEQYF.

The chain is built from TRBV11-2 and TRBJ1-2; tentatively, D is TRBD1 (5 bases). Germline V lookup: CDR1 SGHAT, CDR2 FQNNGV. CDR3 length equals 14 residues. V lost 6 bases, J lost 1 base, and 12 bases lay in between. CDR3 nucleotides: TGTGCCAGCAGGGCCGGGACGGATAACTATGGCTACACCTTC. It is translated as CASRAGTDNYGYTF. Complete variable domain (other parts from reference TRBV11-2 and TRBJ1-2): EAGVAQSPRYKIIEKRQSVAFWCNPISGHATLYWYQQILGQGPKLLIQFQNNGVVDDSQLPKDRFSAERLKGVDSTLKIQPAKLEDSAVYLCASRAGTDNYGYTFGSGTRLTVV.

V and J are TRBV7-9 and TRBJ2-3; D is uncertain. The CDR3 runs to 15 residues. The V gene's germline CDR1 is SEHNR and CDR2 FQNEAQ (reference sequence). Trimming pared 5 bases from V and 0 bases from J, leaving 12 bases between. CDR3 sequence reads: CASSPKVGSTDTQYF. As DNA, the CDR3 is TGTGCCAGCAGCCCCAAGGTTGGCAGCACAGATACGCAGTATTTT.

The CDR3 DNA follows: TGTGCCAGCAGCCAGCGACAGGGGACTAATCAGCCCCAGCATTTT. It yields the protein CASSQRQGTNQPQHF. The chain links TRBV4-2 to TRBJ1-5, with 8 positions matching TRBD1. CDR3 length: 15 amino acids. The germline CDR1 and CDR2 sequences are LGHNA and YNFKEQ. After removal of 3 bases from V and 4 bases from J, the junction contained 5 bases not matched to a gene.